This T cell receptor (beta chain) was sequenced during a study of OX40 agonist ivuxolimab in advanced cancers. Overall study context: Patients took ivuxolimab, an agonistic anti-OX40 (CD134) antibody. Hepatocellular carcinoma, melanoma, renal cell or head and neck cancer affected the dose-escalation patients.

Assay: immunoSEQ multiplex PCR; the TCRdb copy retains only in-frame clones and omits some. The sample contains some 16,000 clones, 75% to 85% of which appear only once. On this clone: Its specificity is not known.

Study-level findings and limits: Averaged across samples, CD8+ T cells carried more expanded clones than CD4+ did. Among the lowest peripheral clonal expansion occurred in 0.1-3.0 mg/kg partial responders.

The CDR3 has 15 residues. Per germline, CDR1 SGHRS and CDR2 YFSETQ. J lost 1 base, V lost 6 bases, and 5 bases had no gene match. The sample here was CD4+ or CD8+ T cells sorted from blood, taken in a trial of the OX40 agonist ivuxolimab. The V gene is TRBV5-1, the J gene TRBJ2-3, with 10 positions matching TRBD2. This receptor was taken from an adult with an advanced solid tumor such as melanoma, head and neck, liver or kidney cancer. CDR3: CASTLAGDRTDTQYF. The CDR3 coding sequence is TGCGCCAGCACGCTAGCGGGGGACCGCACAGATACGCAGTATTTT.